This TCR beta chain comes out of a study of cytomegalovirus exposure and HLA in healthy donors (dated by TCRdb to 2016 to 2017). As for the study more broadly: According to an earlier analysis of a few hundred of the donors, 150 million to 200 million T cells yielded some 120 million unique TCR beta sequences and 276 Gb of sequence data. The study aimed to test whether signatures of past pathogen exposure could be identified by cataloging public T cell receptors. An earlier analysis of approximately 500 of the donors applied high-throughput TCR beta sequencing to assess whether each TCR beta V gene segment acted as functional or pseudogenic. In a later genetic analysis, genome-wide SNP genotypes for about three fifths of the 666 donors were used, and that subset was treated as a discovery cohort. HLA typing covered class I and class II loci at four-digit resolution. The study profiled the T cell repertoires of approximately 700 subjects by immunosequencing and related them to cytomegalovirus serostatus. Rather than drawing on any new phenotypic data, the later analysis identified candidate immune exposures from TCR beta sequences and the way those sequences occurred across donors. Among the roughly 400 genotyped donors, about 83% belonged to the genetic ancestry cluster associated with self-reported Caucasian donors. Besides the first cohort of around 700 subjects, a separate validation cohort made up of 120 different subjects was used. About five DR-DQ haplotypes were treated as single units for association and clustering because of strong linkage in the cohort. All discovery cohort repertoires had been generated using a single sequencing platform. Among a few hundred genotyped donors of the cohort, an average of approximately 250,000 unique TCR beta nucleotide sequences were sequenced per donor, 15% to 20% of them non-productive. In a later analysis, previously published TCR beta repertoires from fewer than 750 donors were re-analyzed and high-resolution HLA genotyping was added so that TCR occurrence patterns could be studied. To predict cytomegalovirus infection status, the study combined high-throughput TCR immunosequencing, statistical association of individual TCRs with disease status, and machine learning. Approximately 310 gigabases of sequencing data and about 92 million unique TCR sequences made up an early release that covered 500 to 700 HLA-typed donors. Donor age, sex, ethnicity and CMV serostatus were collected together with the repertoire data. Typing coverage varied by locus: 629-630 donors for A, B, C, DRB1 and DQB1; 522 for DQA1; over 600 for DPA1; around 450 for DPB1. Study-wide findings and limitations: When HLA alleles, especially DR and DQ, strongly co-occurred, attributing TCR associations to individual alleles was difficult. A later genetic analysis reported fewer N-insertions in productive TCRs among donors in an Asian-associated ancestry cluster than the roughly 700-donor mean. A few of the identified cytomegalovirus-associated TCR beta chains were confirmed in vitro to be specific for cytomegalovirus antigens. While some public TCRs were present in many individuals, most TCR sequences turned up only very rarely across donors. In a later analysis, several top co-occurrence clusters were reported to appear linked to parvovirus B19, influenza, CMV and Epstein-Barr virus. A cluster of highly shared sequence variants was judged likely to be a technical artifact of the sequencing pipeline. A later analysis found that HLA-associated TCR beta chains were more clonally expanded and had lower generation probabilities than equally common non-associated chains. The authors suggested that the approach could potentially be generalized to other disease states and immunological phenotypes. A later analysis found that TCR association rates varied across HLA loci, with DRB1 alleles showing the most associated TCRs and HLA-C alleles the fewest. The classifier was reported to diagnose cytomegalovirus status with high specificity and sensitivity in both the original cohort and the validation cohort. For the cohort, immune exposure information was limited to CMV serostatus. In an earlier analysis of 450 to 750 of the donors, most TCR beta V segments appeared in productive rearrangements about 87% or about 30% of the time, broadly matching IMGT annotations. A total of fewer than 200 TCR beta chains were listed by the study as associated with cytomegalovirus. Because counts were too low, about 18 rarely observed V segments, including chromosome 9 orphons, were excluded from the earlier analysis of 500 to 700 of the donors. Linkage disequilibrium might explain the correlated functional status among segregating V segments, but an unknown experimental factor could not be excluded. Most CMV-associated TCR beta chains appeared to be HLA-restricted in a later analysis, and the HLA associations seemed to be driven largely by CMV exposure. Because HLA typing was unavailable for some donors at each locus, only the typed subset was used in association tests. Some IMGT-functional V segments, including TRBV6-2 and TRBV6-3, could not be told apart with the 87-base-pair reads, so those segments were excluded. A further reported finding was that TCR beta sequences accurately predicted the HLA-A and HLA-B alleles for most subjects in the first cohort. At a false discovery rate of 0.05, a later analysis linked 16,000 or so TCR beta sequences to specific HLA alleles. The cohort was sequenced for TCR beta chains only, and without alpha or paired-chain data the features that could be detected were limited. An association between a missense DCLRE1C variant and V-gene and J-gene trimming of TCR beta chains was found in a later genetic analysis and replicated in an independent cohort. Presence/absence analyses assumed roughly uniform sequencing depth across donors, an assumption that may not hold.

The germline V gene yields SGHRS for CDR1 and YFSETQ for CDR2. The CDR3, from cysteine to phenylalanine, totals 13 residues. Kept here is only the CDR3 DNA, which spans 39 bases and is read in frame from base 1. Trimming takes 5 bases from V and 6 bases from J, and the germline ends sit 13 bases apart. The cohort comprised several hundred healthy bone marrow donors. Cohort members were all nominally healthy when sampled, although unrecorded immune exposures were likely present. The donor tested CMV seronegative, placing the donor among the approximately 400 seronegative members of the cohort. Every donor gave a peripheral blood sample, and the peripheral blood mononuclear cells from that sample were used for TCR beta sequencing. Genomic DNA was extracted from the blood cell samples with the Qiagen DNeasy Blood Extraction Kit. A few counts support this clone. It has no known antigen specificity. No qualities accompany the bases; no much larger clone lies one base away.

The library was generated by the immunoSEQ multiplex PCR assay. A mixture of 60 forward primers for TCR Vbeta segments and 13 reverse primers for TCR Jbeta segments was used in the multiplex PCR. The CDR3 region of rearranged TCR beta genes was amplified from genomic DNA with a multiplex PCR assay. The Illumina HiSeq System was used to sequence the amplified TCR beta libraries as 87-base-pair reads. On the authors' methods: Across the roughly 640 repertoires, a later analysis counted 75 million to 90 million unique TCR beta chains, approximately 10 million of which were shared by at least two donors. A nearest-neighbor algorithm error-corrected the raw reads and collapsed the reads into unique sequences, merging closely related sequences to remove PCR and sequencing errors. To assign V, D and J gene segments, CDR3 sequences were aligned to IMGT reference sequences. For a sequence to be retained, a match of at least six nucleotides to both a V gene segment and a J gene segment was required. A rearrangement was called productive if the CDR3 had no stop codons and remained in frame with V and J, and every other rearrangement was called non-productive. CDR3 was defined according to IMGT convention as the region running from the second conserved V-encoded cysteine to the conserved J-encoded phenylalanine. The earlier analysis of around 640 of the donors excluded sequences that lacked an unambiguous match to a single V gene segment. An earlier analysis of 587 of the donors called V segments functional above 56.7% productive rearrangements and segregating when the between-donor standard deviation exceeded 5%. To diagnose cytomegalovirus status from the catalog of TCR beta chain sequences, a statistical classification framework was built. V and J gene assignment, in a later analysis, came from comparing TCR nucleotide sequences with IMGT/GENE-DB human TR gene sequences. The TCRdist pipeline was used in a later analysis to assign CDR3 sequences and most-parsimonious VDJ recombination scenarios. In a later analysis, each TCR beta chain was defined by its CDR3 amino acid sequence together with its V-gene family, and reads lacking a unique V-gene family were excluded. As a way to deal with suspected cross-contamination and a sequencing artifact, a later analysis dropped 450 to 700 nucleotide sequences that were highly shared and had low generation probability. For each public chain, a later analysis derived a clonal expansion index from normalized ranks of inferred template counts within each repertoire. In a later analysis, generation probabilities were computed with a VDJ recombination model fitted to out-of-frame rearrangements, and the resulting probabilities were checked against IGoR. In a later analysis, hypergeometric tests were used to score TCR-TCR, TCR-HLA and TCR-CMV co-occurrence, with a repertoire-size bias correction applied to TCR pairs. In a later analysis, false discovery rates were estimated by permuting HLA or CMV assignments 20 times. In a later analysis, co-occurring TCRs were grouped using DBSCAN, and TCRdist sequence similarity was added for clustering within HLA-allele-positive subsets. Co-occurrence clustering excluded repertoires with fewer than 30,000 or more than 120,000 public chains, plus five with anomalous nucleotide sharing. TCRdb holds this immuneACCESS table with in-frame rearrangements only. Some clones are missing; in checked studies, unresolved V genes explain under half, and the rest has no known cause. D and trimming come from the DNA, and the V and J calls and clone size come from that table. The table for this sample lists under 150,000 clones; 65% to 80% of them were counted only once. Over 1.5% of the sample is taken by the ten largest.

The clonotype was recovered from a woman aged 40 to 50 in good health and CMV-seronegative. In this chain, TRBV5-1 is recombined with TRBJ2-3; D gene: possibly TRBD1, on 6 matching bases. The sequencing sample was made of PBMCs. Read as DNA, the sequence is TGCGCCAGCAGGTTTGACAGGCTCGATACGCAGTATTTT. It encodes CASRFDRLDTQYF.